This TCR beta chain comes out of a study of blood T cell repertoires in COVID-19. Study context: PBMCs, B-cell-depleted T cells, or T cells provided the cDNA or gDNA that made up the material.

Per the original data handling: The authors estimated nucleated cell counts from reference gene primer amplification. Libraries were prepared by immunoSEQ multiplex PCR; TCRdb keeps only in-frame clonotypes and omits some of them. V and J calls and clone size come straight from that table; D and trimming were deduced from the DNA. The profile shows about 110,000 clones, approximately 90% of them singletons. CDR3 length: 17 residues. Germline values: CDR1 SGHVS, CDR2 FNYEAQ. V shed 4 bases and J 4 bases; nucleotides not matched to a gene: 6. The chain uses TRBV7-6 and TRBJ2-5; 16 bases agree with TRBD2. Sequenced sample: peripheral blood. This receptor was identified in a human donor in a cohort sampled during active COVID-19. CDR3 sequence: CASSSGLAGGPGETQYF. CDR3 in DNA: TGTGCCAGCAGCTCGGGACTAGCGGGGGGGCCTGGAGAGACCCAGTACTTC. Combining the CDR3 with reference TRBV7-6 and TRBJ2-5 gives the whole variable domain GAGVSQSPRYKVTKRGQDVALRCDPISGHVSLYWYRQALGQGPEFLTYFNYEAQQDKSGLPNDRFSAERPEGSISTLTIQRTEQRDSAMYRCASSSGLAGGPGETQYFGPGTRLLVL.